The 31 T cell receptor beta chains reported below all come from one sample, sequenced in a study of OX40 agonist ivuxolimab in advanced cancers. Sequencing was performed with immunoSEQ multiplex PCR; in TCRdb, only in-frame clones are kept and a portion is missing. The table lists 65,000 or so clones, around 90% of them singletons. The sequencing here drew on CD4+ or CD8+ T cells sorted from blood, taken in a trial of the OX40 agonist ivuxolimab. The receptor set was obtained from an adult with an advanced solid tumor such as melanoma, head and neck, liver or kidney cancer.

A single count supports this clone. The rearrangement joins TRBV30 to TRBJ2-7; D is undetermined. The germline V and J ends were trimmed by 0 bases and 3 bases, with 9 bases remaining between them. The CDR3 is 13 residues long. Germline CDR1 GTSNPN, CDR2 SVGIG (reference sequence). The DNA of the CDR3 is TGTGCCTGGAGTGTAGGGTACGACTACGAGCAGTACTTC. This sequence encodes CAWSVGYDYEQYF.

The rearrangement links TRBV6-1 to TRBJ1-2, with D perhaps matching TRBD1 (6 bases). The ends were cut back, 8 bases at V and 7 bases at J, with 17 bases in the middle. This CDR3 comprises 13 residues. Germline assignment: CDR1 MNHNS and CDR2 SASEGT. The CDR3 DNA follows: TGTGCCAGCGTGCCGTTGGGGGGCTCTGGCTACACCTTC. Its translation is CASVPLGGSGYTF.

V is TRBV18 and J is TRBJ1-1; D remains unclear. The CDR3 is 13 residues long. Trimming took 3 bases from V and 6 from J, leaving 11 bases between them. Germline CDR1 KGHSH, CDR2 LQKENI. This chain's CDR3 is CASSPIDTAEAFF. The CDR3 nucleotides read TGTGCCAGCTCACCGATAGACACCGCTGAAGCTTTCTTT.

This rearrangement joins TRBV6-5 to TRBJ1-1; D may be TRBD1 (5 bases). This CDR3 has 16 residues. V dropped 2 bases and J dropped 0 bases, with 13 bases sitting between them. The V gene's germline CDR1 is MNHEY and CDR2 SVGAGI. The CDR3 protein is CASSYRAGVMNTEAFF. The CDR3 DNA reads as TGTGCCAGCAGTTACCGGGCGGGGGTGATGAACACTGAAGCTTTCTTT.

The V call is TRBV7-2, the J call TRBJ2-3; D ambiguous. Trimming shortened V by 2 bases and J by 4 bases, and 4 bases separated the two germline ends. The length of the CDR3 is 12 residues. Per germline, CDR1 SGHTA and CDR2 FQGNSA. CDR3 loop: CASSLFADTQYF. Here the CDR3 DNA reads TGTGCCAGCAGCTTATTTGCAGATACGCAGTATTTT. Variable domain in full (rest from reference TRBV7-2 and TRBJ2-3): GAGVSQSPSNKVTEKGKDVELRCDPISGHTALYWYRQSLGQGLEFLIYFQGNSAPDKSGLPSDRFSAERTGGSVSTLTIQRTQQEDSAVYLCASSLFADTQYFGPGTRLTVL.

This rearrangement joins TRBV7-2 to TRBJ2-1; no reliable D call. The germline V and J ends were trimmed by 5 bases and 6 bases, with 2 bases remaining between them. Germline V lookup: CDR1 SGHTA, CDR2 FQGNSA. This CDR3 has 10 amino acids. The CDR3 loop reads CASSRNEQFF. CDR3 nucleotide sequence: TGTGCCAGCAGCCGCAATGAGCAGTTCTTC.

V is TRBV11-2 and J is TRBJ1-2, with D possibly being TRBD1 (6 bases). The CDR3 totals 13 residues. Per the germline V gene, CDR1 is SGHAT and CDR2 is FQNNGV. V lost 5 bases and J 4 bases, leaving 11 bases between the germline ends. CDR3 nucleotide sequence: TGTGCCAGCAGCCAGAGACAGGTCTATGGCTACACCTTC. Amino acid sequence: CASSQRQVYGYTF.

This sequence joins TRBV29-1 and TRBJ2-5, with 10 nucleotides matching TRBD1. The CDR3 extends over 16 amino acids. With V trimmed by 6 bases and J by 4 bases, 14 bases remained unmatched. The germline V gene has CDR1 SQVTM and CDR2 ANQGSEA. Here the CDR3 DNA reads TGCAGCGTCGCCGACTCCGGGACAGGGGCCCGAGAGACCCAGTACTTC. It is translated as CSVADSGTGARETQYF.

CDR3 loop: CASSEQVVTGELFF. The CDR3 coding sequence is TGTGCCAGCAGTGAGCAGGTTGTCACCGGGGAGCTGTTTTTT. The chain has TRBV6-1 and TRBJ2-2; unclear D gene. In germline, CDR1 is MNHNS, CDR2 SASEGT. Trimming took off 3 bases at V and 4 bases at J, with 9 bases between the two ends. The CDR3 has 14 amino acids.

This clone was seen once. The chain is built from TRBV10-3 and TRBJ2-5; TRBD2 matches 14 bases. The V gene's germline CDR1 is ENHRY and CDR2 SYGVKD. The CDR3 contains 16 residues. Germline trimming cut 0 bases from V and 7 bases from J; bases unmatched to any gene: 4. This CDR3 is CAISESGTSGGRTQYF. The DNA of the CDR3 is TGTGCCATCAGTGAGTCAGGGACTAGCGGGGGTAGGACCCAGTACTTC.

The V call is TRBV28, the J call TRBJ1-4; no clear D gene. The CDR3 loop spans 17 amino acids. Trimming took off 2 bases at V and 0 bases at J, with 13 bases between the two ends. The germline CDR1 and CDR2 sequences are MDHEN and SYDVKM. The CDR3 sequence is CASSLSLWEATNEKLFF. CDR3 in DNA: TGTGCCAGCAGTTTAAGTTTGTGGGAGGCAACTAATGAAAAACTGTTTTTT.

In DNA form, the CDR3 reads TGTGCCAGCAGCCCAACACGGGTTAACACCGGGGAGCTGTTTTTT. Protein sequence: CASSPTRVNTGELFF. V and J are TRBV7-5 and TRBJ2-2; no check of the table's D call, TRBD2, against the DNA was made. TRBV7-5 is a recognized pseudogene. This CDR3 contains 15 residues.

This chain joins TRBV10-3 and TRBJ2-7, with 9 bases that match TRBD1. With V trimmed by 7 bases and J by 0 bases, 4 bases remained unmatched. This CDR3 spans 14 amino acids. Germline loops: CDR1 ENHRY, CDR2 SYGVKD. CDR3 nucleotide sequence: TGTGCCATCAAAGGGACAGGGAGCTCCTACGAGCAGTACTTC. It specifies CAIKGTGSSYEQYF.

V usage is TRBV19 and J usage is TRBJ2-1; D uncertain. The CDR3 is 13 residues long. Per the germline V gene, CDR1 is LNHDA and CDR2 is SQIVND (reference sequence). The V and J ends lost 5 bases and 6 bases respectively, with 11 bases between them. The CDR3 loop reads CASSPQATNEQFF. The CDR3 coding sequence is TGTGCCAGTAGTCCTCAGGCTACCAATGAGCAGTTCTTC.

CDR3: CAWSLGQPEAFF. CDR3 DNA sequence: TGTGCCTGGAGCCTCGGACAGCCTGAAGCTTTCTTT. The genes are TRBV30 and TRBJ1-1, with a tentative D call TRBD1 (6 bases). This CDR3 spans 12 amino acids. V dropped 3 bases and J dropped 6 bases, with 11 bases sitting between them. CDR1 GTSNPN and CDR2 SVGIG come from the germline V gene (reference sequence).

In this sample, this clone turned up a few times. V and J are TRBV7-2 and TRBJ1-1; D is uncertain. Trimming stripped 1 base from V and 3 bases from J, with 3 bases between. The CDR3 runs 12 residues. CDR1 is SGHTA, CDR2 FQGNSA, per germline. CDR3 coding DNA: TGTGCCAGCAGCTTAGGGTACACTGAAGCTTTCTTT. Amino acids: CASSLGYTEAFF.

The V call is TRBV25-1, the J call TRBJ2-7; D not certain. This CDR3 contains 14 residues. With 0 bases removed from V and 2 bases from J, the gap between germline ends came to 8 bases. CDR1 is MGHDK and CDR2 is SYGVNS in the germline V gene. The CDR3 nucleotides read TGTGCCAGCAGTGAATATAATCCGCCCTACGAGCAGTACTTC. Translating it yields CASSEYNPPYEQYF.

CDR3 in amino acids: CASSSPDREGYEQYF. CDR3 bases: TGTGCCAGCAGCTCTCCGGACAGGGAAGGTTACGAGCAGTACTTC. The V call is TRBV5-4, the J call TRBJ2-7; 8 bases are shared with TRBD1. V lost 3 bases, J lost 4 bases, and 9 bases stayed unmatched. CDR1 is SGHNT and CDR2 is YYREEE in the germline V gene (reference sequence). The CDR3 runs to 15 residues.

V is TRBV30 and J is TRBJ1-1; 8 bases are shared with TRBD1. V lost 0 bases to trimming and J lost 5 bases; unmatched junction nucleotides: 5. The V gene's germline CDR1 is GTSNPN and CDR2 SVGIG (reference sequence). The CDR3 loop spans 14 amino acids. Written as DNA, the CDR3 is TGTGCCTGGAGTGTTGGCAGGGGGCTTACTGAAGCTTTCTTT. Translating it yields CAWSVGRGLTEAFF.

J is TRBJ1-5 and V is TRBV6-4, with 9 bases lining up with TRBD1. V lost 7 bases to trimming and J lost 5 bases; unmatched junction nucleotides: 6. Germline CDR1 is MRHNA and CDR2 is SNTAGT. CDR3 length: 14 amino acids. CDR3 residues: CASNPGQGDQPQHF. In DNA form, the CDR3 reads TGTGCCAGCAATCCGGGACAGGGAGATCAGCCCCAGCATTTT.

The chain carries TRBV6-1 and TRBJ1-3, with no clear D. The CDR3 loop spans 14 amino acids. From germline, CDR1 is MNHNS and CDR2 SASEGT. The ends were cut back, 0 bases at V and 9 bases at J, with 12 bases in the middle. DNA for the CDR3: TGTGCCAGCAGTGAAGCGCAACTGGTCTTCACCATATATTTT. The encoded protein is CASSEAQLVFTIYF.

The chain uses TRBV29-1 and TRBJ1-1; 8 nucleotides agree with TRBD1. Germline assignment: CDR1 SQVTM and CDR2 ANQGSEA. Trimming took 6 bases from V and 2 from J; bases not matched to a gene: 14. The CDR3 consists of 16 residues. In DNA, the CDR3 is TGCAGCGTCGCAGGGGGCTATTCGGGTGGAAACACTGAAGCTTTCTTT. Translating gives CSVAGGYSGGNTEAFF.

The gene calls are TRBV5-8 and TRBJ2-1; 10 nucleotides line up with TRBD2. The CDR3 contains 15 residues. V lost 4 bases to trimming and J lost 6 bases; unmatched junction nucleotides: 7. Germline values: CDR1 SGHTS, CDR2 YDEGEE. The CDR3 bases are TGTGCCAGCAGCCACTGGACTAGCGGAGTCAATGAGCAGTTCTTC. Translating gives CASSHWTSGVNEQFF.

The chain recombines TRBV6-5 with TRBJ1-5; weak D call: TRBD1 (6 bases). Trimming pared 10 bases from V and 4 bases from J, leaving 17 bases between. The CDR3 runs to 14 residues. Looked up from germline, CDR1 is MNHEY and CDR2 is SVGAGI. CDR3 bases: TGTGCCACCTCCAGGGGAAGGGGGAATCAGCCCCAGCATTTT. The encoded protein is CATSRGRGNQPQHF.

This clone has just one count. The chain couples TRBV2 to TRBJ1-4; 7 nucleotides match TRBD1. The germline gives CDR1 SNHLY, CDR2 FYNNEI. This CDR3 spans 15 amino acids. V trimming: 4 bases; J trimming: 0 bases; junction bases outside the gene matches: 2. This CDR3 is CASSVRGPTNEKLFF. CDR3 coding DNA: TGTGCCAGCAGTGTAAGGGGGCCAACTAATGAAAAACTGTTTTTT.

The chain links TRBV28 to TRBJ1-4, with a weak D call TRBD1 (6 bases). V shed 7 bases and J shed 3 bases, with 12 bases lying between them. Germline values: CDR1 MDHEN, CDR2 SYDVKM. The CDR3 loop spans 14 amino acids. CDR3 DNA: TGTGCCAGCACCCTAGGGGGATCTAATGAAAAACTGTTTTTT. Translated, it gives CASTLGGSNEKLFF. Using reference TRBV28 and TRBJ1-4 for the parts outside the CDR3, the full variable domain is DVKVTQSSRYLVKRTGEKVFLECVQDMDHENMFWYRQDPGLGLRLIYFSYDVKMKEKGDIPEGYSVSREKKERFSLILESASTNQTSMYLCASTLGGSNEKLFFGSGTQLSVL.

The chain uses TRBV7-9 and TRBJ2-7; 12 bases fit TRBD2. The CDR3 consists of 16 residues. V shed 1 base, J shed 5 bases, and the junction held 6 bases outside the gene matches. Per the germline V gene, CDR1 is SEHNR and CDR2 is FQNEAQ (reference sequence). CDR3 in amino acids: CASSLDWTSGDNEQYF. The CDR3 DNA sequence: TGTGCCAGCAGCTTAGATTGGACTAGCGGGGACAACGAGCAGTACTTC.

In the case of this clone: At one boundary the junction diverges from the germline segment, which might be a read error. J is TRBJ2-5 and V is TRBV18; D unclear. This CDR3 has 11 residues. Germline-derived CDR1 and CDR2 are KGHSH and LQKENI. In nucleotides, the CDR3 is TGTGCCAGCTCACCTTCTGAGATCCAGTACTTC. Translating it yields CASSPSEIQYF.

The rearrangement links TRBV28 to TRBJ1-2, with 8 bases that match TRBD1. This CDR3 is built from 16 residues. Trimming cost V 10 bases and J 0 bases; bases outside gene matches: 13. Per germline, CDR1 MDHEN and CDR2 SYDVKM. CDR3 amino acids: CATITGGDKSNYGYTF. The DNA of the CDR3 is TGTGCCACTATAACAGGGGGGGACAAATCTAACTATGGCTACACCTTC.

J is TRBJ1-4 and V is TRBV29-1; D gene ambiguous. CDR1 and CDR2 (germline): SQVTM, ANQGSEA. V lost 2 bases and J lost 10, with 11 bases in between. This CDR3 is 12 amino acids long. The CDR3 DNA sequence: TGCAGCGTTGAACGGGGTACGGGAAAACTGTTTTTT. This gives the protein CSVERGTGKLFF.

The chain carries TRBV5-6 and TRBJ1-4; D remains ambiguous. Trimming stripped 0 bases from V and 8 bases from J, with 11 bases between. The CDR3 extends over 14 amino acids. Germline V gene lookup returns CDR1 SGHDT and CDR2 YYEEEE. The CDR3 nucleotides read TGTGCCAGCAGCTTGGGTCAGATCTACGAAAAACTGTTTTTT. This encodes CASSLGQIYEKLFF.